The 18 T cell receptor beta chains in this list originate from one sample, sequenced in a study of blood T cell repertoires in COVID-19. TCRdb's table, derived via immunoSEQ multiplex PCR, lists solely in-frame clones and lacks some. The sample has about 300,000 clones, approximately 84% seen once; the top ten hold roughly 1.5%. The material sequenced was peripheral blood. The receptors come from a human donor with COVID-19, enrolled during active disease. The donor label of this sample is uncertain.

The CDR3 protein is CASRGGLAGGYEQYF. The DNA for the CDR3 is TGTGCCAGCAGGGGCGGACTAGCGGGAGGCTACGAGCAGTACTTC. This chain uses TRBV2 with TRBJ2-7, with 14 bases matching TRBD2. The J segment lost 3 bases and the V segment lost 6 bases, leaving 4 bases of the junction unmatched. The germline gives CDR1 SNHLY, CDR2 FYNNEI. The CDR3 runs 15 residues.

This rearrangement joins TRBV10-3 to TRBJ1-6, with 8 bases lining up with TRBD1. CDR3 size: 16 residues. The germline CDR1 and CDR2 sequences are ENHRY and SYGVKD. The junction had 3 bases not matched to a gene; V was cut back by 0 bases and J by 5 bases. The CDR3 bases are TGTGCCATCAGTGAGTCGTTACAGGGGGATAATTCACCCCTCCACTTT. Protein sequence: CAISESLQGDNSPLHF.

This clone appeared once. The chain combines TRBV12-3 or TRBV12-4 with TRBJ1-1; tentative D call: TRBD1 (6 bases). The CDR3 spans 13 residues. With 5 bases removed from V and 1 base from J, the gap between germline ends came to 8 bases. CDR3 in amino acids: CASSTTGNTEAFF. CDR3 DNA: TGTGCCAGCAGTACGACAGGGAACACTGAAGCTTTCTTT.

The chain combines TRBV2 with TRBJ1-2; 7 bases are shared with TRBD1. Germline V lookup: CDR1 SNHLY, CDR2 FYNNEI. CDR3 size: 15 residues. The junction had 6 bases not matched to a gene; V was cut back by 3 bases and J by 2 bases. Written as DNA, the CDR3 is TGTGCCAGCAGTGATGAGGGGGCGAAAAACTATGGCTACACCTTC. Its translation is CASSDEGAKNYGYTF.

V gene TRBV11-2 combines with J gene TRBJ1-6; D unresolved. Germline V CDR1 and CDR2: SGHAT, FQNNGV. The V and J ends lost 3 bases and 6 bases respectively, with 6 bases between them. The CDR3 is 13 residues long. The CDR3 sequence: CASSFGINSPLHF. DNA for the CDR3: TGTGCCAGCAGCTTCGGGATTAATTCACCCCTCCACTTT.

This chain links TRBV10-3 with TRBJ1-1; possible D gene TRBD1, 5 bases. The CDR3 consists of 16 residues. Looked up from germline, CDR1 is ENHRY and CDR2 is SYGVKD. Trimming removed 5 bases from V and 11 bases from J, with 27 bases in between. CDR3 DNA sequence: TGTGCCATCAGTACCATTGGGGCGCGGGGCCCTGACACGGCTTTCTTT. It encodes CAISTIGARGPDTAFF.

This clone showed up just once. CDR3 amino acids: CASSHGQANTGELFF. Written as DNA, the CDR3 is TGTGCCAGCAGCCACGGACAGGCGAACACCGGGGAGCTGTTTTTT. This rearrangement joins TRBV9 to TRBJ2-2; TRBD1 agrees at 7 bases. V was pared by 4 bases and J by 0 bases, with 3 bases of the junction left unmatched. Germline V gene data show CDR1 as SGDLS and CDR2 as YYNGEE. The CDR3 totals 15 residues. The full variable domain, in which reference TRBV9 and TRBJ2-2 provide the parts outside the CDR3, is DSGVTQTPKHLITATGQRVTLRCSPRSGDLSVYWYQQSLDQGLQFLIQYYNGEERAKGNILERFSAQQFPDLHSELNLSSLELGDSALYFCASSHGQANTGELFFGEGSRLTVL.

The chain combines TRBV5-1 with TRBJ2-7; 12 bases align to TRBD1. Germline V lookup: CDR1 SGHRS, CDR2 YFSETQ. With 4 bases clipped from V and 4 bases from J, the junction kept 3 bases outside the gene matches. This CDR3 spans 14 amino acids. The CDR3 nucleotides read TGCGCCAGCAGCCGGGACAGGGGGCTTTACGAGCAGTACTTC. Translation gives CASSRDRGLYEQYF. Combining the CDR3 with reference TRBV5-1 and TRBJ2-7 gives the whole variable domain KAGVTQTPRYLIKTRGQQVTLSCSPISGHRSVSWYQQTPGQGLQFLFEYFSETQRNKGNFPGRFSGRQFSNSRSEMNVSTLELGDSALYLCASSRDRGLYEQYFGPGTRLTVT.

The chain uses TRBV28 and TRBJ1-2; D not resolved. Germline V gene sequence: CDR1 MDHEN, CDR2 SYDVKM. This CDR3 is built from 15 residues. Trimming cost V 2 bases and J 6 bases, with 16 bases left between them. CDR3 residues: CASSLQDSSFHGYTF. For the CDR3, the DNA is TGTGCCAGCAGTTTACAGGATTCCTCCTTTCATGGCTACACCTTC.

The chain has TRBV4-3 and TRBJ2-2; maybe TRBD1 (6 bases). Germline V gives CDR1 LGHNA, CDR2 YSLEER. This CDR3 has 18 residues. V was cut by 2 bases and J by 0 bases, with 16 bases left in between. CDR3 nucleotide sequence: TGCGCCAGCAGCCAAACCTCTGGACAGCCATCGAACACCGGGGAGCTGTTTTTT. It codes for CASSQTSGQPSNTGELFF.

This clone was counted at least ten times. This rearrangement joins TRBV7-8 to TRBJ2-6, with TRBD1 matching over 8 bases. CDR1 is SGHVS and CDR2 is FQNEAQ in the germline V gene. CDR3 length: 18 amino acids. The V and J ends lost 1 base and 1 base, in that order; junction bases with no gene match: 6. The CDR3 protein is CASSLGGRGRSGANVLTF. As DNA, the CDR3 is TGTGCCAGCAGCTTAGGCGGCAGGGGGCGTTCTGGGGCCAACGTCCTGACTTTC.

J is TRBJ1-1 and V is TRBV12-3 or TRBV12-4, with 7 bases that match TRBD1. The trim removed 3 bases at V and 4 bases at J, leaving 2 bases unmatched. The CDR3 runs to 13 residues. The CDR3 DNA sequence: TGTGCCAGCAGTTTCGACAGGGCCACTGAAGCTTTCTTT. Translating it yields CASSFDRATEAFF.

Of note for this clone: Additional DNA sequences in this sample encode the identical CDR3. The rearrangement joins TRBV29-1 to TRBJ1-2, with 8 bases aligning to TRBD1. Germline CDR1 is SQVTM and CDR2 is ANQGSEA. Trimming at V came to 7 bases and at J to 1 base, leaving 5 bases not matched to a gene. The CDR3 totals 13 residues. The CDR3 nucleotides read TGCAGCGCTGCAACAGGGGGTAACTATGGCTACACCTTC. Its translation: CSAATGGNYGYTF.

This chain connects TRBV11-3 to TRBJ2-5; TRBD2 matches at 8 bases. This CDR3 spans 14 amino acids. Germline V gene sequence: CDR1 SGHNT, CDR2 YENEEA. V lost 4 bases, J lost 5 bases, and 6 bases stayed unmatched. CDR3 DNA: TGTGCCAGCAGCTCCGGACTAGCAGGGGAGACCCAGTACTTC. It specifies CASSSGLAGETQYF.

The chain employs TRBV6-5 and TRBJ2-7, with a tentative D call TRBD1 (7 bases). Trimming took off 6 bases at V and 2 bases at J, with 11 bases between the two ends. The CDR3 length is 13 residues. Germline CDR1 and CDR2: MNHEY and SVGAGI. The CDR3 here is CASRSGGPYEQYF. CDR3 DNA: TGTGCCAGCAGGTCAGGGGGGCCCTACGAGCAGTACTTC.

This chain's CDR3 is CASSSRDSGAAYGYTF. DNA for the CDR3: TGTGCCAGCAGTTCACGGGATTCAGGGGCTGCCTATGGCTACACCTTC. The chain combines TRBV28 with TRBJ1-2, with D perhaps matching TRBD1 (6 bases). CDR1 MDHEN and CDR2 SYDVKM come from the germline V gene. This CDR3 contains 16 residues. The V gene lost 4 bases and the J gene lost 4 bases, with 19 bases spanning the gap.

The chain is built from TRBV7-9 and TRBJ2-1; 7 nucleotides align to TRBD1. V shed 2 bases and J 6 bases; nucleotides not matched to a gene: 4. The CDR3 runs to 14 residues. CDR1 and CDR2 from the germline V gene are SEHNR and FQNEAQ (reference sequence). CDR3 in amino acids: CASSLLGGANEQFF. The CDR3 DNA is TGTGCCAGCAGCTTATTAGGGGGCGCCAATGAGCAGTTCTTC. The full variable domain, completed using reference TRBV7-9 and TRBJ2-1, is DTGVSQNPRHKITKRGQNVTFRCDPISEHNRLYWYRQTLGQGPEFLTYFQNEAQLEKSRLLSDRFSAERPKGSFSTLEIQRTEQGDSAMYLCASSLLGGANEQFFGPGTRLTVL.

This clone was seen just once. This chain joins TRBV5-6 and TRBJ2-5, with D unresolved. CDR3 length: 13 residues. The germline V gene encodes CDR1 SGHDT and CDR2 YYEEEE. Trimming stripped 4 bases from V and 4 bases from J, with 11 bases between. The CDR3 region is CASSPSNRETQYF. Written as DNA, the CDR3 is TGTGCCAGCAGCCCCTCTAACCGAGAGACCCAGTACTTC.